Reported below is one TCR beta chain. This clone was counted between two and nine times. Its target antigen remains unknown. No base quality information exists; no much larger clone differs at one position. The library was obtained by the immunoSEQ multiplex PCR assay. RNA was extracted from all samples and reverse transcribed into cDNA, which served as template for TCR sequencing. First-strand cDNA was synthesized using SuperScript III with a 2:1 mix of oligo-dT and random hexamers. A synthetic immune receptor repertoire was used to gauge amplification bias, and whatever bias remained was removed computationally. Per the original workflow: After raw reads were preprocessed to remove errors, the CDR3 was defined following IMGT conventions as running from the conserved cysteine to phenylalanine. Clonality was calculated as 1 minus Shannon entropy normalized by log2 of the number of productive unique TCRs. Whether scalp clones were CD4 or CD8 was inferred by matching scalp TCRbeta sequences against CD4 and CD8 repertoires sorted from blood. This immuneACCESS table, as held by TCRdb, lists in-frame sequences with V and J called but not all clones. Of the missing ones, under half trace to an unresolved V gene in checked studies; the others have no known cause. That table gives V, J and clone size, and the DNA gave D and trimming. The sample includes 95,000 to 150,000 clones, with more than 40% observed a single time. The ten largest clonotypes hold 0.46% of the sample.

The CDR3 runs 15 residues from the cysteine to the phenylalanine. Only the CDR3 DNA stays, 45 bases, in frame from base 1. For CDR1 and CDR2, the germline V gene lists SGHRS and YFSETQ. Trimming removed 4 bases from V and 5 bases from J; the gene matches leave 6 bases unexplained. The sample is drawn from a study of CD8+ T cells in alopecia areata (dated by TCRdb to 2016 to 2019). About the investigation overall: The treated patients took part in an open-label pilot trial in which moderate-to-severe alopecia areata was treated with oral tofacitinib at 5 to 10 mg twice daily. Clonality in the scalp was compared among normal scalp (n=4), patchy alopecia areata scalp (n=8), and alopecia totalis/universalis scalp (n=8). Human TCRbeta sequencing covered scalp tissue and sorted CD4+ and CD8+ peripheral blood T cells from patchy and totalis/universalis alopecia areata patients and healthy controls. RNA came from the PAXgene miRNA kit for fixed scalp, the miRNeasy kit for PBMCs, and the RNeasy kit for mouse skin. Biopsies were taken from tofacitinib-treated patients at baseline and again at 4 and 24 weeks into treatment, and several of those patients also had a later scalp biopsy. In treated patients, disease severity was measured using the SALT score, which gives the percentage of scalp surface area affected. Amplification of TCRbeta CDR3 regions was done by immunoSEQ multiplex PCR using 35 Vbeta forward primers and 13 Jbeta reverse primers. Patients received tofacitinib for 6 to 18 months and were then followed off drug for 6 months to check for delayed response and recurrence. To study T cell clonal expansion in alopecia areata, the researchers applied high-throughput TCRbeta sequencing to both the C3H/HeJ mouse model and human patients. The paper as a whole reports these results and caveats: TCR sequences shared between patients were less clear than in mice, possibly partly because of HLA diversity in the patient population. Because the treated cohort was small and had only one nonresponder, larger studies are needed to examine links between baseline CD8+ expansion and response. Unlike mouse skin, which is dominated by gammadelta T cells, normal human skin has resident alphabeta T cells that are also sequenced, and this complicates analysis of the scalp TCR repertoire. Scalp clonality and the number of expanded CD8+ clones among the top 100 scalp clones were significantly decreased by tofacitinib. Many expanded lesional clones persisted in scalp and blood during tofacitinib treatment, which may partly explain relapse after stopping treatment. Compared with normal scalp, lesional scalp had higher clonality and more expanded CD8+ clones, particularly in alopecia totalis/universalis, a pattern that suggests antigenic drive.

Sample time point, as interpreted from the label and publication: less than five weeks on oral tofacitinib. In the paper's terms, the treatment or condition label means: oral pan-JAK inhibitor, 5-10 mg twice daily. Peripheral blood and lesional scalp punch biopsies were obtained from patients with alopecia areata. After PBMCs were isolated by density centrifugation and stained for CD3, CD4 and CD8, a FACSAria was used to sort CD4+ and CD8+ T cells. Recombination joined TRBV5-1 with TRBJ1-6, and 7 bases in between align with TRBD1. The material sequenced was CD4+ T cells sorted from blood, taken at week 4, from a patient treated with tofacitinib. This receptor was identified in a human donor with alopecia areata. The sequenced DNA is TGCGCCAGCAGCCCAGGGGACAGAGATAATTCACCCCTCCACTTT. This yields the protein CASSPGDRDNSPLHF.